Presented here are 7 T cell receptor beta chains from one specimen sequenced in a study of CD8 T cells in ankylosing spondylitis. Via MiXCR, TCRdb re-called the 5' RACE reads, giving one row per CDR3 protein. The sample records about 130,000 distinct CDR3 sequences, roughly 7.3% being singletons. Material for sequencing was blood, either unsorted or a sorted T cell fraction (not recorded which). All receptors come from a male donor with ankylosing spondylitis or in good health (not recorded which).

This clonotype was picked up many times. CDR3 protein: CASSLTAGEGIETQYF. DNA of the CDR3: TGTGCCAGCAGCTTGACGGCAGGGGAAGGGATCGAGACCCAGTACTTC. The J gene is TRBJ2-5, the V gene TRBV5-6, with D perhaps TRBD1 (6 bases). The germline V gene encodes CDR1 SGHDT and CDR2 YYEEEE. This CDR3 is 16 amino acids long. V was shortened by 1 base and J by 5 bases, with 18 bases between the two germline ends.

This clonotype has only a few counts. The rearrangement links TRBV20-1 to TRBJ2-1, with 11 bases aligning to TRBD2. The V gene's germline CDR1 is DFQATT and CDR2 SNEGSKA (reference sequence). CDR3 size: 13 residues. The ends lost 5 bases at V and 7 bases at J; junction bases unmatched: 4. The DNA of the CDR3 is TGCAGTGCTGTTAGCGGGAGGGTAAATGAGCAGTTCTTC. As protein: CSAVSGRVNEQFF.

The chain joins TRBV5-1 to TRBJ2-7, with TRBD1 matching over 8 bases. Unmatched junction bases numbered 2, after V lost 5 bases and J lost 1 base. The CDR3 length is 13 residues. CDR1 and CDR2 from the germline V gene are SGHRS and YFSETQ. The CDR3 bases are TGCGCCAGCAGGGGGACAGGTTCCTACGAGCAGTACTTC. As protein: CASRGTGSYEQYF.

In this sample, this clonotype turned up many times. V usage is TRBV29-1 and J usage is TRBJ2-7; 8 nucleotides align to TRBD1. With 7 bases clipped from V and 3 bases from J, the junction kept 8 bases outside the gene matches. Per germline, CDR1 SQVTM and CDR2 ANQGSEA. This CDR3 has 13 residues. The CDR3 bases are TGCAGCGCCGCGACAGGGGCCTACTACGAGCAGTACTTC. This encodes CSAATGAYYEQYF.

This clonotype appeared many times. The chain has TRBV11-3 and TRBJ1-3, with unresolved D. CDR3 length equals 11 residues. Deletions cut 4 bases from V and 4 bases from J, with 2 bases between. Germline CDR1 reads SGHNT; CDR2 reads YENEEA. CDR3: CASSSGNTIYF. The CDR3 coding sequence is TGTGCCAGCAGCTCCGGAAACACCATATATTTT. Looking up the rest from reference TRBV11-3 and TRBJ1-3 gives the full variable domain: EAGVVQSPRYKIIEKKQPVAFWCNPISGHNTLYWYLQNLGQGPELLIRYENEEAVDDSQLPKDRFSAERLKGVDSTLKIQPAELGDSAVYLCASSSGNTIYFGEGSWLTVV.

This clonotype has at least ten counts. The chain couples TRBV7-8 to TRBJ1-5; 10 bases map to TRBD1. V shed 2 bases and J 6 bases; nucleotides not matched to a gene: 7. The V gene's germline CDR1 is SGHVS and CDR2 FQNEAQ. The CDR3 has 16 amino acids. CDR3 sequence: CASSLRVDRGGQPQHF. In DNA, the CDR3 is TGTGCCAGCAGCTTAAGGGTGGACAGGGGGGGTCAGCCCCAGCATTTT.

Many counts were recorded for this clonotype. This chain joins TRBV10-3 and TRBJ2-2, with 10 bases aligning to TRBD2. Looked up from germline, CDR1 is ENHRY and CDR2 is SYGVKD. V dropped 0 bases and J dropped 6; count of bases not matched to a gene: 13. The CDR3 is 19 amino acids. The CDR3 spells CAISESASGRLVVPGELFF. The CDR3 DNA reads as TGTGCCATCAGTGAGTCGGCTAGCGGGAGATTGGTGGTTCCCGGGGAGCTGTTTTTT.